One TCR beta chain is described in this entry. Its antigen remains unknown. CDR1 PRHDT and CDR2 FYEKMQ come from the germline V gene (reference sequence). The CDR3 covers 16 residues. Trimming removed 1 base at V and 8 bases at J, with 18 bases between. The table came from immunoSEQ multiplex PCR; TCRdb's copy has only in-frame clones and leaves some out. The data show 7,000 or so clones, 50% to 75% seen once. These data originate in a study of CD4+ T cells in melanoma. Study-wide results and limits: A reported correlation linked neoantigen-specific CD4+ T cells to CD8+, macrophage and B cell function. Diverse differentiation states were reported for melanoma neoantigen-specific CD4+ T cells.

This clonotype originated in a human donor with melanoma. The sequenced material came from cells from a culture (not recorded whether cultured in vitro). The chain employs TRBV13 and TRBJ2-1, with D perhaps TRBD2 (6 bases). CDR3 bases: TGTGCCAGCAGCTTAGCCGGACTAACCCCCTGGGATGAGCAGTTCTTC. Translated, it gives CASSLAGLTPWDEQFF. Filled out from reference TRBV13 and TRBJ2-1, the complete variable domain reads AAGVIQSPRHLIKEKRETATLKCYPIPRHDTVYWYQQGPGQDPQFLISFYEKMQSDKGSIPDRFSAQQFSDYHSELNMSSLELGDSALYFCASSLAGLTPWDEQFFGPGTRLTVL.